This T cell receptor beta chain stems from a study of Graves' ophthalmopathy and Graves' hyperthyroidism. Diagnoses were established from clinical symptoms, serum thyroxine, TRAb, thyroid ultrasound and orbital computed tomography. Germline values: CDR1 SGHAT, CDR2 FQNNGV. V lost 5 bases and J lost 5; bases outside the gene matches: 20. The CDR3 sequence is 18 residues long. RNA transcripts were the template, and TCR beta CDR3 regions were amplified from them. RT-PCR was first run with HTBI primers, then multiplex PCR in a second round. TCRdb used MiXCR to reprocess the multiplex PCR reads, holding one entry per CDR3 protein. Of approximately 330,000 distinct CDR3 sequences in the sample, under 20% were seen once.

The rearrangement links TRBV11-2 to TRBJ2-5; 7 bases fit TRBD2. This TCR was recovered from an adult man with Graves' ophthalmopathy. The source material was peripheral blood. CDR3 bases: TGTGCCAGCAGCGCCGGAGGTTATGGCGGAGCGGGGCGGGAGACCCAGTACTTC. It codes for CASSAGGYGGAGRETQYF.